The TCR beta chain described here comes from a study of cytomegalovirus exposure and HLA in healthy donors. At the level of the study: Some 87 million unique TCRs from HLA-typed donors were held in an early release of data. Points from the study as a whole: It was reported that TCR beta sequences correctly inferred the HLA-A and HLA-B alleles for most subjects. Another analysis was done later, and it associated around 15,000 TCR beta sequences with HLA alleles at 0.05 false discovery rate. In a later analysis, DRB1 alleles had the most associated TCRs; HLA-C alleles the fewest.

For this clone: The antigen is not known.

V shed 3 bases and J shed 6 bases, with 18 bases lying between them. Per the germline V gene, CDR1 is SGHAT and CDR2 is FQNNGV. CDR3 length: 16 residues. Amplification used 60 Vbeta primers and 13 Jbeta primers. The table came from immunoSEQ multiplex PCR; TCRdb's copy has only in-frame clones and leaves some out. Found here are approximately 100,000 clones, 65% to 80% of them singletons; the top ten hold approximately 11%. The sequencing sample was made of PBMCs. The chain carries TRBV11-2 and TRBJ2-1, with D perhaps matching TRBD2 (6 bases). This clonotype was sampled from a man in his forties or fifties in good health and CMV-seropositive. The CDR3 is CASSFGAAGTSNEQFF. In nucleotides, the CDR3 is TGTGCCAGCAGCTTTGGAGCCGCCGGGACTTCCAATGAGCAGTTCTTC.